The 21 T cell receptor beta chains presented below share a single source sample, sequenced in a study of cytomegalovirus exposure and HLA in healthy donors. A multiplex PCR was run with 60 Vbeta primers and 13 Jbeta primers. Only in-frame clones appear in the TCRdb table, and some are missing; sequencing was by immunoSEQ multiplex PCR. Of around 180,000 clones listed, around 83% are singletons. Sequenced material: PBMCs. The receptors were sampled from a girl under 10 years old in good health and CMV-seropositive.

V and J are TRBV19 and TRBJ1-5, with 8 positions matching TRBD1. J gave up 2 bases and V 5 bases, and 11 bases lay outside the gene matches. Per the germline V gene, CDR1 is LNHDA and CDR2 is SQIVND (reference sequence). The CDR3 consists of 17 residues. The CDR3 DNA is TGTGCCAGTAGTCCCCGTTGGACAGGGACTGGCAATCAGCCCCAGCATTTT. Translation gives CASSPRWTGTGNQPQHF.

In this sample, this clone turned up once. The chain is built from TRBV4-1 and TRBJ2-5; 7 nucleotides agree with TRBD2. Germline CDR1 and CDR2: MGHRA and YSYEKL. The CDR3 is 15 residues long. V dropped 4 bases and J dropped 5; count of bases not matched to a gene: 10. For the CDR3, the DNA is TGCGCCAGCAGCCTTCTCGAGGGAGGGTGGGAGACCCAGTACTTC. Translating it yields CASSLLEGGWETQYF.

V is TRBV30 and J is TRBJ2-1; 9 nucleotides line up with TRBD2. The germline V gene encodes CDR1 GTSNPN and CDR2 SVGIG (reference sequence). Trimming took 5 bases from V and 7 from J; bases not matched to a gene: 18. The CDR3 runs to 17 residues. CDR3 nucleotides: TGTGCCTGGGGGGGGGTGAAGAGCGGGAGGTCAGGAAATGAGCAGTTCTTC. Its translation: CAWGGVKSGRSGNEQFF. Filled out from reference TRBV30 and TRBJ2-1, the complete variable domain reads SQTIHQWPATLVQPVGSPLSLECTVEGTSNPNLYWYRQAAGRGLQLLFYSVGIGQISSEVPQNLSASRPQDRQFILSSKKLLLSDSGFYLCAWGGVKSGRSGNEQFFGPGTRLTVL.

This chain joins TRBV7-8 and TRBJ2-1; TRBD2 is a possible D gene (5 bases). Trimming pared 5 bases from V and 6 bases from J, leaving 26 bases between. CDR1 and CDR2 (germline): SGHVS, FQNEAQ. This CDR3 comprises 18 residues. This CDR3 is CASSPTGWTSRFGNEQFF. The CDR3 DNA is TGTGCCAGCAGCCCCACCGGCTGGACTTCCAGGTTCGGCAATGAGCAGTTCTTC.

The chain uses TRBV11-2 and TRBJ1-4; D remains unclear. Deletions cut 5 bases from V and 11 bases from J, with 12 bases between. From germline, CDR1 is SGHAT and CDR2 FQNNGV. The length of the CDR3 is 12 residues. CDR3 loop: CASSESGQKLFF. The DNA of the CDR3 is TGTGCCAGCAGCGAGAGCGGGCAGAAACTGTTTTTT. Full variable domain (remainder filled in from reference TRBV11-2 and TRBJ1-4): EAGVAQSPRYKIIEKRQSVAFWCNPISGHATLYWYQQILGQGPKLLIQFQNNGVVDDSQLPKDRFSAERLKGVDSTLKIQPAKLEDSAVYLCASSESGQKLFFGSGTQLSVL.

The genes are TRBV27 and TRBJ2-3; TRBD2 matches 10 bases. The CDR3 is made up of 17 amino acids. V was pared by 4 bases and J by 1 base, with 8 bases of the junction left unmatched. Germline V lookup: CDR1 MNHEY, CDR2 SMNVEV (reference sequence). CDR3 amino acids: CASSSVPSGGRTDTQYF. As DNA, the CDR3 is TGTGCCAGCAGTTCTGTCCCTAGCGGGGGACGCACAGATACGCAGTATTTT.

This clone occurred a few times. The DNA of the CDR3 is TGTGCCAGCAGTTACTCCGGAGCTGGGGCCAACGTCCTGACTTTC. Protein sequence: CASSYSGAGANVLTF. V is TRBV6-5 and J is TRBJ2-6; unclear D gene. The CDR3 is 15 residues long. V lost 0 bases and J 2 bases, leaving 5 bases between the germline ends. Germline-derived CDR1 and CDR2 are MNHEY and SVGAGI.

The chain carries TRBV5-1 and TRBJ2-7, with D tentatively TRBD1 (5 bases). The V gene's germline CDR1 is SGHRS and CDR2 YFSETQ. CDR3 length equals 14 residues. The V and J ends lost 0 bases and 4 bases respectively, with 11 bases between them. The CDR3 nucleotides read TGCGCCAGCAGCTTGGTTGGCAGGGAATACGAGCAGTACTTC. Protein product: CASSLVGREYEQYF.

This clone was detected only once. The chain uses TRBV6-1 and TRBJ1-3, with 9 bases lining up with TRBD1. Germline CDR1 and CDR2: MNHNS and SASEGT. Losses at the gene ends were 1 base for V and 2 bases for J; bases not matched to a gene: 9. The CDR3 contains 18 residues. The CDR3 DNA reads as TGTGCCAGCAGTGAAGTTGGGACAGGGTTTAAAGCTGGAAACACCATATATTTT. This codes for CASSEVGTGFKAGNTIYF.

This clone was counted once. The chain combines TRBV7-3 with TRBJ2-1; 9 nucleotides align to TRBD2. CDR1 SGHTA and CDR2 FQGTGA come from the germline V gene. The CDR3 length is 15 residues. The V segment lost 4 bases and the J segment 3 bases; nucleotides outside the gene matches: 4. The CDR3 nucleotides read TGTGCCAGCAGCTCGCTAGCGGGAATCTACAATGAGCAGTTCTTC. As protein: CASSSLAGIYNEQFF.

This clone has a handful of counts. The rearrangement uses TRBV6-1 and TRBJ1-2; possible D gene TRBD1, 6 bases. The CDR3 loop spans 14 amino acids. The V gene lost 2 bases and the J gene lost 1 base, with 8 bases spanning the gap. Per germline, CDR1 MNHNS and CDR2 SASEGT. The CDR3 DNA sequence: TGTGCCAGCAGTGAAAGGGGGGGTAACTATGGCTACACCTTC. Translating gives CASSERGGNYGYTF.

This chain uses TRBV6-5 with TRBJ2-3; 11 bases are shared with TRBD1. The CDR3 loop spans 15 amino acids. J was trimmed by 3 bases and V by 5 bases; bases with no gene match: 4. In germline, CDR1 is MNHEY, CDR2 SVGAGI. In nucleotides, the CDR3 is TGTGCCAGCAGTCGCGGGACAGGGGGTACAGATACGCAGTATTTT. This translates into CASSRGTGGTDTQYF.

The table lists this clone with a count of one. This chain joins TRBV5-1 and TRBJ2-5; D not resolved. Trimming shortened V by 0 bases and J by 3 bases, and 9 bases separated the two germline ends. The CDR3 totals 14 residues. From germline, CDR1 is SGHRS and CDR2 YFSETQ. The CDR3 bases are TGCGCCAGCAGCTTGGCCGGCAGCGAAGAGACCCAGTACTTC. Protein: CASSLAGSEETQYF.

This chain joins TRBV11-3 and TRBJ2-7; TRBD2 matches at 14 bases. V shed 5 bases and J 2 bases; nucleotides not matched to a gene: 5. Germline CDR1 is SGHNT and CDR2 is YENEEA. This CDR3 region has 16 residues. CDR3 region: CASSRGLAGEAYEQYF. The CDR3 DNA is TGTGCCAGCAGCCGGGGACTAGCGGGAGAGGCCTACGAGCAGTACTTC.

The CDR3 sequence is CASSERQGARSPLHF. CDR3 in DNA: TGCGCCAGCAGCGAAAGACAGGGGGCGAGATCACCCCTCCACTTT. This chain joins TRBV5-1 and TRBJ1-6, with TRBD1 matching over 10 bases. Trimming cost V 4 bases and J 10 bases; bases outside gene matches: 8. This CDR3 comprises 15 residues. CDR1 and CDR2 (germline): SGHRS, YFSETQ.

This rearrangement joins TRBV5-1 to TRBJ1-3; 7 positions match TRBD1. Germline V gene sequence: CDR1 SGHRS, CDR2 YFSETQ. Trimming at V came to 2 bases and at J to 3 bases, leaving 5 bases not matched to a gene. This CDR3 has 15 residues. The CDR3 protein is CASSLQGTVGNTIYF. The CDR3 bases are TGCGCCAGCAGCTTACAAGGGACAGTTGGAAACACCATATATTTT.

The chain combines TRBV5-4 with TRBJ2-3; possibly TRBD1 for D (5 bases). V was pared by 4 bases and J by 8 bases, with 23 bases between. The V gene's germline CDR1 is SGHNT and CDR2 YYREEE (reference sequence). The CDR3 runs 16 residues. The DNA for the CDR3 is TGTGCCAGCAGCCCTCCCCGCGGAGTAGGGGTCGGTACGCAGTATTTT. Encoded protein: CASSPPRGVGVGTQYF.

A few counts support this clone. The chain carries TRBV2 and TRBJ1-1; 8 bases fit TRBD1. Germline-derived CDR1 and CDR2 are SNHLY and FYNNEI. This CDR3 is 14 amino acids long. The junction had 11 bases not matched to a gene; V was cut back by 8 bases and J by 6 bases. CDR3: CASGVGQGLPEAFF. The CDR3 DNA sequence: TGTGCCAGCGGGGTCGGACAGGGTCTTCCTGAAGCTTTCTTT.

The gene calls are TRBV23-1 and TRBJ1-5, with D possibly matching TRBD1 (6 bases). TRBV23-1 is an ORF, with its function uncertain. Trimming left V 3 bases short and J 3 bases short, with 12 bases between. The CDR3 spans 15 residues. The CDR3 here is CASSHPGQYNQPQHF. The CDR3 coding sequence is TGCGCCAGCAGTCACCCCGGACAGTACAATCAGCCCCAGCATTTT.

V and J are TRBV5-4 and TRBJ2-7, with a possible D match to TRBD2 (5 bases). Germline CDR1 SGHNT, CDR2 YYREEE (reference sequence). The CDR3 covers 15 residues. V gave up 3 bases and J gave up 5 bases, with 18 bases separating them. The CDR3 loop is CASSSRGRFYDEQYF. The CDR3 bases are TGTGCCAGCAGCTCCCGAGGGCGATTCTACGACGAGCAGTACTTC.

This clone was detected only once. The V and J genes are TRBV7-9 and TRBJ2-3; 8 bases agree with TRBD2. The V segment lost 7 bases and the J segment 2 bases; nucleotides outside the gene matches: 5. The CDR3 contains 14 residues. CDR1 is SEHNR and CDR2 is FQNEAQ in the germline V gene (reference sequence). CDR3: CASNSGRFTDTQYF. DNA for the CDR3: TGTGCCAGCAACAGCGGGAGATTCACAGATACGCAGTATTTT.